Given below is one T cell receptor beta chain in context. The data originate from a study of technical replicates of blood from several donors. Here immunoSEQ multiplex PCR was the method, and the copy in TCRdb shows in-frame clones only, minus some. Of approximately 89,000 clones detected, over 85% appear once; the ten largest clones hold around 0.23%. The germline CDR1 and CDR2 sequences are MNHNS and SASEGT. There are 14 residues in the CDR3. V lost 2 bases and J 7 bases, leaving 14 bases between the germline ends. The chain is built from TRBV6-1 and TRBJ2-5, with a weak D call TRBD1 (6 bases). Specimen: T cells isolated from PBMCs. The receptor was isolated from a human donor in good health. The CDR3 reads CASSEIGTTGTQYF. In DNA form, the CDR3 reads TGTGCCAGCAGTGAAATAGGGACAACCGGGACCCAGTACTTC.